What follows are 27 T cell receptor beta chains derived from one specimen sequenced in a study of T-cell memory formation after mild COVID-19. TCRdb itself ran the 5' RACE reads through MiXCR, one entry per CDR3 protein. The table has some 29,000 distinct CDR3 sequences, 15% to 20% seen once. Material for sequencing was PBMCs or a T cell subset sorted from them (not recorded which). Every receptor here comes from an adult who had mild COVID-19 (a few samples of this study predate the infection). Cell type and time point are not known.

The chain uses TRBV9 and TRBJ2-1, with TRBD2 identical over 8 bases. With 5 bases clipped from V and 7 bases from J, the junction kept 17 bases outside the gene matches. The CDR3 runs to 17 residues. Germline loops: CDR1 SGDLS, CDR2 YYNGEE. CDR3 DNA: TGTGCCAGCAGTGTACGCCCCCGGGGGGGCGAAATAAATGAGCAGTTCTTC. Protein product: CASSVRPRGGEINEQFF.

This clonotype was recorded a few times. The CDR3 bases are TGCAGTGCTCCTCGGACAGGGATGGGTACAGATACGCAGTATTTT. Protein product: CSAPRTGMGTDTQYF. The chain uses TRBV20-1 and TRBJ2-3, with 8 bases matching TRBD1. Germline assignment: CDR1 DFQATT and CDR2 SNEGSKA (reference sequence). The V gene end was trimmed by 5 bases and the J gene end by 3 bases; junction bases not matched to a gene: 10. The CDR3 is 15 amino acids.

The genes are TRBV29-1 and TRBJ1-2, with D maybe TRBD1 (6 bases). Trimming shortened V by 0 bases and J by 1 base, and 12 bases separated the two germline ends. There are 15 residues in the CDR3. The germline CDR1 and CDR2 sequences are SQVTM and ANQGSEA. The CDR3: CSVEDPRGLNYGYTF. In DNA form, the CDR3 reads TGCAGCGTTGAAGATCCCAGGGGACTTAACTATGGCTACACCTTC.

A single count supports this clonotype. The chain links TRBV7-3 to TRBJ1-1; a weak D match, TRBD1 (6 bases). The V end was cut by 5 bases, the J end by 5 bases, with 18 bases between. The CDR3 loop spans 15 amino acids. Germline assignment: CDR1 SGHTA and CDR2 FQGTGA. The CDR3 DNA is TGTGCCAGCAGCCCTTCTGGAGGGGGGTTAACTGAAGCTTTCTTT. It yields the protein CASSPSGGGLTEAFF.

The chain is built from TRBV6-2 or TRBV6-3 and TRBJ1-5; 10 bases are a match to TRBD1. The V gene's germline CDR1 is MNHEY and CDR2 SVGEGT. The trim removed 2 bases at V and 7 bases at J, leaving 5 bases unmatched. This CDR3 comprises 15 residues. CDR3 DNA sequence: TGTGCCAGCAGTTACCCGACAGGGGGCGGCCAGCCCCAGCATTTT. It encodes CASSYPTGGGQPQHF.

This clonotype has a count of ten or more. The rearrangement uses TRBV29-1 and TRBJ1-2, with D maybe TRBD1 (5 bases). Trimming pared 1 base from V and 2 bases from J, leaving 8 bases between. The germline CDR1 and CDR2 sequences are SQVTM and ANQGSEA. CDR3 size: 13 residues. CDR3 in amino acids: CSVEGGRNYGYTF. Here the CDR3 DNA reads TGCAGCGTTGAAGGGGGACGGAACTATGGCTACACCTTC. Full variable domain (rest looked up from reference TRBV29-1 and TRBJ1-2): SAVISQKPSRDICQRGTSLTIQCQVDSQVTMMFWYRQQPGQSLTLIATANQGSEATYESGFVIDKFPISRPNLTFSTLTVSNMSPEDSSIYLCSVEGGRNYGYTFGSGTRLTVV.

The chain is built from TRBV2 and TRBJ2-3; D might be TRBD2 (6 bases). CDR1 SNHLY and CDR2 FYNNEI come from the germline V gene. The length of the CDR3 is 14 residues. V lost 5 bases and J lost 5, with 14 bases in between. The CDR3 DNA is TGTGCCAGCAGTAGGGGTGTGGGAGGAGATACGCAGTATTTT. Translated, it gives CASSRGVGGDTQYF.

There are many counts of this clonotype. This CDR3 is CASSLAPPGRGYEQYF. CDR3 bases: TGTGCCAGCAGTTTAGCCCCCCCGGGAAGGGGATACGAGCAGTACTTC. The V gene is TRBV12-3 or TRBV12-4, the J gene TRBJ2-7; either TRBD1 or TRBD2 may fit D (5 bases each). CDR3 length: 16 residues. Trimming pared 0 bases from V and 4 bases from J, leaving 16 bases between.

CDR3 loop: CASSFDPGSSYEQYF. The CDR3 nucleotides read TGCGCCAGCAGCTTTGACCCGGGCAGTTCCTACGAGCAGTACTTC. V is TRBV5-1 and J is TRBJ2-7; D uncertain. Germline V gene sequence: CDR1 SGHRS, CDR2 YFSETQ. The CDR3 spans 15 residues. Trimming stripped 2 bases from V and 1 base from J, with 13 bases between.

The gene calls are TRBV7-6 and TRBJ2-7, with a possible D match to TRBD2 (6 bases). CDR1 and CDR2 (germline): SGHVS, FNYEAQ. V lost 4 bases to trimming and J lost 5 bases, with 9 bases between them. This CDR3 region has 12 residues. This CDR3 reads CASSYREDEQYF. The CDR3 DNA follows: TGTGCCAGCAGCTATAGGGAGGACGAGCAGTACTTC.

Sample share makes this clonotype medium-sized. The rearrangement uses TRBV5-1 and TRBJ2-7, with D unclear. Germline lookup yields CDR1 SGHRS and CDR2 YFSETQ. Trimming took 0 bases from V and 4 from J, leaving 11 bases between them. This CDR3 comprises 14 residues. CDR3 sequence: CASSLVVQPYEQYF. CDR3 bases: TGCGCCAGCAGCTTGGTAGTACAGCCTTACGAGCAGTACTTC.

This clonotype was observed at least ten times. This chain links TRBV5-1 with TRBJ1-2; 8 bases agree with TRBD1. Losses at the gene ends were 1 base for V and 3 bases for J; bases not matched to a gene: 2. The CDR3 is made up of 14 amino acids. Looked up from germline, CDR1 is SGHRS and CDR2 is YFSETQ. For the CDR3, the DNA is TGCGCCAGCAGCTTGTCACAGGGGGACTATGGCTACACCTTC. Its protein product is CASSLSQGDYGYTF. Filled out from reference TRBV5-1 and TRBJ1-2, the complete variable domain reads KAGVTQTPRYLIKTRGQQVTLSCSPISGHRSVSWYQQTPGQGLQFLFEYFSETQRNKGNFPGRFSGRQFSNSRSEMNVSTLELGDSALYLCASSLSQGDYGYTFGSGTRLTVV.

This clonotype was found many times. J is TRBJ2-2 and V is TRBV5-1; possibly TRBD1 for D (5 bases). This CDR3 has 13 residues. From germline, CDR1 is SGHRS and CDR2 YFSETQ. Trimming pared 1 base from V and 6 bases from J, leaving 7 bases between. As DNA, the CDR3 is TGCGCCAGCAGCTTGACGACAGCCGGGGAGCTGTTTTTT. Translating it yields CASSLTTAGELFF.

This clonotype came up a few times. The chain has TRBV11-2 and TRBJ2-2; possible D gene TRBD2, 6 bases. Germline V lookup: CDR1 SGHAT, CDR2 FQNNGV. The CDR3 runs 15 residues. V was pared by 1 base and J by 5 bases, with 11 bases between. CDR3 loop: CASSLGTTLTGELFF. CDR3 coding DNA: TGTGCCAGCAGCTTAGGGACTACCCTGACCGGGGAGCTGTTTTTT.

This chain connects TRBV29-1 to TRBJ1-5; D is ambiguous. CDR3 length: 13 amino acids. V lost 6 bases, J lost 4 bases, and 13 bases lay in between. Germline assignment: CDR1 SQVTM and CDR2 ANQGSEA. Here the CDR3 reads CSVEVELNQPQHF. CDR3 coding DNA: TGCAGCGTCGAGGTAGAGCTTAATCAGCCCCAGCATTTT.

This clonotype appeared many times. The chain's CDR3 is CASRTQGTSNQPQHF. The CDR3 DNA follows: TGTGCCAGCAGGACCCAAGGGACTAGCAATCAGCCCCAGCATTTT. This chain links TRBV2 with TRBJ1-5; tentative D call: TRBD1 (5 bases). The CDR3 contains 15 residues. In germline, CDR1 is SNHLY, CDR2 FYNNEI. V was pared by 6 bases and J by 0 bases, with 12 bases between.

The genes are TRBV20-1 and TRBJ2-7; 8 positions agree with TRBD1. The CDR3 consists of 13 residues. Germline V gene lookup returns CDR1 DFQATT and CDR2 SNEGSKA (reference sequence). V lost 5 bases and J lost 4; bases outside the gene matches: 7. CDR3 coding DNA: TGCAGTGCTTCCTGGCGGACAGGGTACGAGCAGTACTTC. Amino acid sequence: CSASWRTGYEQYF.

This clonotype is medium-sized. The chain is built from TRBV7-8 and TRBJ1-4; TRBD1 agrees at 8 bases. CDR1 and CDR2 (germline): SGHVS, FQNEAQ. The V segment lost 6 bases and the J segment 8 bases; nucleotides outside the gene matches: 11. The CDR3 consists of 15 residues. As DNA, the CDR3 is TGTGCCAGCAGTAGCAACAGGGGGAAGACGGAAAAACTGTTTTTT. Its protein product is CASSSNRGKTEKLFF.

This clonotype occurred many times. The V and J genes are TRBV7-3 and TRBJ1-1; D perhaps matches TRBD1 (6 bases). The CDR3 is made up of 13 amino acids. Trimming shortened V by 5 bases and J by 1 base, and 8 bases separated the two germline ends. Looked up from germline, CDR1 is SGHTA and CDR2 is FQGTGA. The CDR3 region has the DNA TGTGCCAGCAGCGAAGGGGGGAACACTGAAGCTTTCTTT. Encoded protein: CASSEGGNTEAFF.

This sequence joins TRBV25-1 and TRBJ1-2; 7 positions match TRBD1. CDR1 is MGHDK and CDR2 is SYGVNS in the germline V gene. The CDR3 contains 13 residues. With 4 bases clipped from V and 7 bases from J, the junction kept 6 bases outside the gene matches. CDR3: CASSGSTGLGYTF. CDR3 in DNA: TGTGCCAGCAGTGGATCGACAGGGCTTGGCTACACCTTC.

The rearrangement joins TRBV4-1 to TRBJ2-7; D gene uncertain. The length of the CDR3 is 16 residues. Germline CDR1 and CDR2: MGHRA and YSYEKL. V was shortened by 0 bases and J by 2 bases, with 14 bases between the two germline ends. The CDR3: CASSQELVGFPYEQYF. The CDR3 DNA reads TGCGCCAGCAGCCAAGAATTGGTGGGTTTCCCCTACGAGCAGTACTTC.

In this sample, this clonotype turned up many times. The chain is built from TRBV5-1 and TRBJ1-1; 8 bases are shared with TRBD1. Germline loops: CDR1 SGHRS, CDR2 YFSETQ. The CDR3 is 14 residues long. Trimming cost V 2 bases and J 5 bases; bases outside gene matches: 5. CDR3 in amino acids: CASSFYRGSTEAFF. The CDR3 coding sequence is TGCGCCAGCAGCTTCTACAGGGGGAGTACTGAAGCTTTCTTT.

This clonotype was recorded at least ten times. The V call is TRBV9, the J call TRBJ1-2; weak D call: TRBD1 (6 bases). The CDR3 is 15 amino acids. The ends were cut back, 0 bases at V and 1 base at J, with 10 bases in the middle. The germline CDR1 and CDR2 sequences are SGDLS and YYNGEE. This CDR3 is CASSVAPQGNYGYTF. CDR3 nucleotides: TGTGCCAGCAGCGTAGCCCCACAGGGTAACTATGGCTACACCTTC.

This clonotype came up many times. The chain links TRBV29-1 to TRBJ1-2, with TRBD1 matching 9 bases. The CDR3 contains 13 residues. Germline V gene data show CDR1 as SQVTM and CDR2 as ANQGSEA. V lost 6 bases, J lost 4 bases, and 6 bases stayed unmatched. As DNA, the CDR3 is TGCAGCGTCCGGACAGGGGCCCGCTATGGCTACACCTTC. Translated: CSVRTGARYGYTF.

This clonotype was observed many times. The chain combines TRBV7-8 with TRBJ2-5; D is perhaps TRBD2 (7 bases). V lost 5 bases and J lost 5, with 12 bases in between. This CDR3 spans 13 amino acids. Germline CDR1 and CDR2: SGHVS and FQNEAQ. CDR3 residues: CASSPEGGETQYF. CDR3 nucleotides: TGTGCCAGCAGCCCAGAGGGGGGGGAGACCCAGTACTTC. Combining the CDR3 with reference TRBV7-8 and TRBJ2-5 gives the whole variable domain GAGVSQSPRYKVAKRGQDVALRCDPISGHVSLFWYQQALGQGPEFLTYFQNEAQLDKSGLPSDRFFAERPEGSVSTLKIQRTQQEDSAVYLCASSPEGGETQYFGPGTRLLVL.

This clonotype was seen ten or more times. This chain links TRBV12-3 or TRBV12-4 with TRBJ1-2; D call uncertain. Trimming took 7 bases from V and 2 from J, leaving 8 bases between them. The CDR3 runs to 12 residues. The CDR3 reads CASKALNYGYTF. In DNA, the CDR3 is TGTGCCAGCAAAGCGCTGAACTATGGCTACACCTTC.

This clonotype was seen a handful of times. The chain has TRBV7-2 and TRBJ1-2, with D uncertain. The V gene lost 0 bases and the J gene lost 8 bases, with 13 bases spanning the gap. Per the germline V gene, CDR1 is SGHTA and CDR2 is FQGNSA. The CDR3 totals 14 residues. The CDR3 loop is CASSLAMQVDGYTF. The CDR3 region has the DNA TGTGCCAGCAGCTTAGCGATGCAGGTGGACGGCTACACCTTC.